This T cell receptor beta chain was profiled in a study of beta chain features in type 1 diabetes. For the study at large: There was similarity between patients and healthy donors in age, gender and cell yields. Summed over all samples, the examined sorted cells came to more than 85 million.

Whole-study results and caveats: When cDNA is sequenced, cells with high TCR expression could be over-represented.

Since all of the isolated RNA was reverse transcribed, expressed TCRB transcripts were what got sequenced. Naive, central memory and regulatory T cell samples produced a mean of about 4 million reads. Data came from immunoSEQ multiplex PCR; TCRdb stores just in-frame clones and leaves some out. This table has over 700,000 clones, roughly a sixth appearing once. This clone was detected a few times. The antigen is unknown. The sequence was collected from a woman under 30 in good health. Sequenced sample: naive CD4+ T cells from blood.

CDR3 bases: TGTGCCAGCAGCCCAGGACTAGCTTCTGAGCAGTTCTTC. It codes for CASSPGLASEQFF. V is TRBV7-2 and J is TRBJ2-1; 8 bases agree with TRBD2. The CDR3 is made up of 13 amino acids. V dropped 5 bases and J dropped 9; count of bases not matched to a gene: 6. Germline values: CDR1 SGHTA, CDR2 FQGNSA.